One and the same sample provided the 3 T cell receptor beta chains below, sequenced in a study of T-cell reconstitution after alpha-beta-depleted transplantation in children. Unique molecular identifiers were used in preparing the TCRbeta library. TCRdb re-called the PCR reads with MiXCR, one entry per CDR3 protein. The sample holds over 150,000 distinct CDR3 sequences, just over 14% seen once. The sample here was PBMCs from the stem cell graft donor, taken from the stem cell graft. All receptors come from a human donor who donated a stem cell graft to a child with acute lymphoblastic leukemia.

This clonotype has ten or more counts. This chain links TRBV12-3 or TRBV12-4 with TRBJ1-1; 7 bases fit TRBD1. The J segment lost 0 bases and the V segment lost 3 bases, leaving 4 bases of the junction unmatched. The CDR3 runs to 15 residues. For the CDR3, the DNA is TGTGCCAGCAGTTTTGGACAGGAAATGAACACTGAAGCTTTCTTT. The encoded protein is CASSFGQEMNTEAFF.

This clonotype was recorded a few times. The gene calls are TRBV18 and TRBJ2-4; D could derive from TRBD1 or TRBD2 (5 bases each). V lost 4 bases to trimming and J lost 3 bases, with 7 bases between them. Germline values: CDR1 KGHSH, CDR2 LQKENI. This CDR3 comprises 13 residues. The CDR3 loop is CASSRGDKNIQYF. The CDR3 bases are TGTGCCAGCTCACGAGGGGACAAAAACATTCAGTACTTC. Drawing the rest from reference TRBV18 and TRBJ2-4, the complete variable domain is NAGVMQNPRHLVRRRGQEARLRCSPMKGHSHVYWYRQLPEEGLKFMVYLQKENIIDESGMPKERFSAEFPKEGPSILRIQQVVRGDSAAYFCASSRGDKNIQYFGAGTRLSVL.

This clonotype was counted only a few times. The chain recombines TRBV7-2 with TRBJ2-2; TRBD2 aligns across 11 bases. The V and J ends lost 9 bases and 5 bases, in that order; junction bases with no gene match: 14. Germline values: CDR1 SGHTA, CDR2 FQGNSA. The CDR3 has 17 residues. As DNA, the CDR3 is TGTGCCAGTAGCGGCCGTAGCGGGAGGGCCGGGACCGGGGAGCTGTTTTTT. Its translation: CASSGRSGRAGTGELFF.